This TCR beta chain was identified during a study of beta chain features in type 1 diabetes. Of note for this clone: The antigen is undetermined.

Study findings and constraints: Moderate but significant shortening of TCRB CDR3s was recorded in all four CD4+ subsets from Type 1 diabetes patients.

Since all of the isolated RNA was reverse transcribed, expressed TCRB transcripts were what got sequenced. Some clones are missing from TCRdb's copy, which holds only in-frame ones; the method was immunoSEQ multiplex PCR. The sample records hundreds of thousands of clones, 11% to 15% being singletons. Isolation of CD4+ naive, central memory, regulatory and stem cell-like memory cells was achieved by sorting via CD45RO/CCR7/CD25/CD127/CD95/CD27. Deletions cut 4 bases from V and 8 bases from J, with 10 bases between. This CDR3 contains 12 residues. The germline CDR1 and CDR2 sequences are SGHAT and FQNNGV.

The specimen was naive CD4+ T cells from blood. This chain joins TRBV11-2 and TRBJ2-3; no firm D call. The receptor's source is a man between 18 and 35 years old with type 1 diabetes. The chain's CDR3 is CASSSGRVTQYF. CDR3 in DNA: TGTGCCAGCAGCTCCGGACGAGTTACGCAGTATTTT.